The present entry profiles one T cell receptor beta chain with its context. This sample is drawn from a study of blood T cell repertoires in COVID-19. On the study more broadly: Collection of acute and convalescent COVID-19 samples took place in the United States, Italy and Spain. T cells, B-cell-depleted T cells, or PBMCs provided the cDNA or gDNA that served as material.

The CDR3 loop spans 16 amino acids. In the original processing: Scientists estimated how many nucleated cells there were by amplifying reference gene primers. Assay: immunoSEQ multiplex PCR; the TCRdb copy retains only in-frame clones and omits some. That table gives V, J and clone size, and the DNA gave D and trimming. The sample lists roughly 240,000 clones; 83% were seen once. This receptor was taken from a man aged 60 to 75 who had recovered from COVID-19. V usage is TRBV21-1 and J usage is TRBJ1-3; the table's TRBD1 call for D was not verified on the DNA. TRBV21-1 is a listed pseudogene. The sequenced sample was peripheral blood. In DNA, the CDR3 is TGTGCCAGCAGCCACCTAGACAGGGCACCAAGAAACACCATATATTTT. It encodes CASSHLDRAPRNTIYF.